This T cell receptor (beta chain) derives from a study of CD8+CD57+ T cells in acquired aplastic anemia. Broader study findings: Patients and controls shared twenty-nine CD8+ CDR3 sequences. Between the patient and control groups, CD8+ Simpson's diversity did not differ significantly.

The sample holds a few counts of this clonotype. Its specificity is unknown. Germline lookup yields CDR1 SGHDT and CDR2 YYEEEE. The CDR3 runs to 16 residues. Trimming removed 3 bases from V and 4 bases from J; junction bases left unmatched: 9. Genomic DNA constituted the template upon which TCR beta VDJ and CDR3 profiling was performed. TCRdb re-derived calls from the reads in MiXCR, one entry per CDR3 protein. The profile shows some 200,000 distinct CDR3 sequences, about 37% of them singletons. The source material was sorted CD4+, CD8+, or CD8+CD57+ T cells (not recorded which) from PBMCs. The V call is TRBV5-6, the J call TRBJ2-1; 8 bases fit TRBD1. This clonotype was obtained from a human donor in good health, serving as a control. CDR3 in DNA: TGTGCCAGCAGCTCACGGACAGGGAAAGATTACAATGAGCAGTTCTTC. The encoded protein is CASSSRTGKDYNEQFF.